This is a list of T cell receptor beta chains from one sample in a study of OX40 agonist ivuxolimab in advanced cancers. The data were produced by immunoSEQ multiplex PCR, yet TCRdb's version contains in-frame clones alone and is incomplete. Found here are about 65,000 clones, roughly 84% of them singletons; the top ten hold 0.3% to 0.4%. Sequenced here: CD4+ or CD8+ T cells sorted from blood, sampled in a trial of the OX40 agonist ivuxolimab. The receptors shown here come from an adult with an advanced solid tumor such as melanoma, head and neck, liver or kidney cancer. Each CDR3 is given with its conserved first and last residue. The order of the fields is V gene, D gene, clone size, J gene, CDR3 DNA, CDR3 protein. A D gene is named only where the DNA matches it firmly. A row's size may be missing; if present it is once, few, many or a size class.

v_gene: TRBV6-5; d_gene: TRBD1; abundance: NA; j_gene: TRBJ1-2; CDR3nt: TGTGCCAGCACCCCGGACAGGGGGGGAATTGGCTACACCTTC; CDR3aa: CASTPDRGGIGYTF
v_gene: TRBV2; d_gene: NA; abundance: NA; j_gene: TRBJ2-3; CDR3nt: TGTGCCAGCAGTGGGCCAGGGGTTGGGACAGATACGCAGTATTTT; CDR3aa: CASSGPGVGTDTQYF
v_gene: TRBV4-1; d_gene: TRBD2; abundance: NA; j_gene: TRBJ2-2; CDR3nt: TGCGCCAGCAGCCAAGTCATAAGGCGGCGGGGGGGGCTGAACGGGGAGCTGTTTTTT; CDR3aa: CASSQVIRRRGGLNGELFF
v_gene: TRBV6-5; d_gene: NA; abundance: NA; j_gene: TRBJ1-1; CDR3nt: TGTGCCAGCAGTTACGCAGGGACGGGTGAAGCTTTCTTT; CDR3aa: CASSYAGTGEAFF
v_gene: TRBV27; d_gene: NA; abundance: NA; j_gene: TRBJ1-2; CDR3nt: TGTGCCAGCAGTTACGGTAGAGGGGATAACTATGGCTACACCTTC; CDR3aa: CASSYGRGDNYGYTF
v_gene: TRBV28; d_gene: NA; abundance: NA; j_gene: TRBJ1-3; CDR3nt: TGTGCCAGCAGTTTACCTAACCGGGGAAACACCATATATTTT; CDR3aa: CASSLPNRGNTIYF
v_gene: TRBV18; d_gene: TRBD1; abundance: NA; j_gene: TRBJ2-7; CDR3nt: TGTGCCAGCTCAAAAGGGGACAGGGGGACCGAGCAGTACTTC; CDR3aa: CASSKGDRGTEQYF
v_gene: TRBV27; d_gene: NA; abundance: NA; j_gene: TRBJ1-5; CDR3nt: TGTGCCAGCAGTCCAAACCAACGAGGCAATCAGCCCCAGCATTTT; CDR3aa: CASSPNQRGNQPQHF
v_gene: TRBV5-1; d_gene: NA; abundance: NA; j_gene: TRBJ2-1; CDR3nt: TGCGCCAGCAGCTTGCACCCCTTCAGGACGGGCTACAATGAGCAGTTCTTC; CDR3aa: CASSLHPFRTGYNEQFF
v_gene: TRBV2; d_gene: NA; abundance: once; j_gene: TRBJ2-7; CDR3nt: TGTGCCAGCAGCCCGGGACAAAGCCTACAGCAGTACTTC; CDR3aa: CASSPGQSLQQYF
v_gene: TRBV6-1; d_gene: NA; abundance: NA; j_gene: TRBJ2-7; CDR3nt: TGTGCCAGCAGCAACTACAAACACTCTACCTACGAGCAGTACTTC; CDR3aa: CASSNYKHSTYEQYF
v_gene: TRBV5-1; d_gene: NA; abundance: NA; j_gene: TRBJ1-1; CDR3nt: TGCGCCAGCAGCTTGTTAGGGGGCACTGAAGCTTTCTTT; CDR3aa: CASSLLGGTEAFF
v_gene: TRBV5-1; d_gene: TRBD1; abundance: NA; j_gene: TRBJ1-1; CDR3nt: TGCGCCAGCAGCTTGGGGGGACAGGGGAACACTGAAGCTTTCTTT; CDR3aa: CASSLGGQGNTEAFF
v_gene: TRBV19; d_gene: NA; abundance: NA; j_gene: TRBJ2-7; CDR3nt: TGTGCCAGTAGTAAATTTGATAGGACGTCCGACGAGCAGTACTTC; CDR3aa: CASSKFDRTSDEQYF
v_gene: TRBV19; d_gene: NA; abundance: NA; j_gene: TRBJ2-3; CDR3nt: TGTGCCAGTAGTATAGAGACCCGGGGGCGGACAGATACGCAGTATTTT; CDR3aa: CASSIETRGRTDTQYF
v_gene: TRBV9; d_gene: NA; abundance: NA; j_gene: TRBJ1-1; CDR3nt: TGTGCCAGCAGCCCGCCGGGATTTATGAACACTGAAGCTTTCTTT; CDR3aa: CASSPPGFMNTEAFF
v_gene: TRBV5-4; d_gene: NA; abundance: NA; j_gene: TRBJ1-3; CDR3nt: TGTGCCAGCAGCGTAGGACTCTCTGGAAACACCATATATTTT; CDR3aa: CASSVGLSGNTIYF
v_gene: TRBV7-8; d_gene: TRBD1; abundance: once; j_gene: TRBJ2-5; CDR3nt: TGTGCCAGCAGCTTAGTAATACGGGGACAGGTGGGGAGTGAGACCCAGTACTTC; CDR3aa: CASSLVIRGQVGSETQYF
v_gene: TRBV5-1; d_gene: NA; abundance: NA; j_gene: TRBJ2-7; CDR3nt: TGCGCCAGCAGCTTGGCCCGGCGGAACTCCTACGAGCAGTACTTC; CDR3aa: CASSLARRNSYEQYF
v_gene: TRBV5-4; d_gene: NA; abundance: NA; j_gene: TRBJ1-5; CDR3nt: TGTGCCAGCAGCTTGGCCCCCGGTAGCAATCAGCCCCAGCATTTT; CDR3aa: CASSLAPGSNQPQHF
v_gene: TRBV7-9; d_gene: NA; abundance: NA; j_gene: TRBJ2-3; CDR3nt: TGTGCCAGCAGCTTAGCAGTGCGGATCTCTCCTACGGATACGCAGTATTTT; CDR3aa: CASSLAVRISPTDTQYF
v_gene: TRBV5-6; d_gene: NA; abundance: few; j_gene: TRBJ1-6; CDR3nt: TGTGCCAGCAGCTCGAGGGATAATTCACCCCTCCACTTT; CDR3aa: CASSSRDNSPLHF
v_gene: TRBV7-2; d_gene: NA; abundance: NA; j_gene: TRBJ1-3; CDR3nt: TGTGCCAGCAGGCAAGGGGGATCTGGAAACACCATATATTTT; CDR3aa: CASRQGGSGNTIYF
v_gene: TRBV30; d_gene: NA; abundance: NA; j_gene: TRBJ1-2; CDR3nt: TGTGCCTGGAGTAGCTGGAGTGGCTACACCTTC; CDR3aa: CAWSSWSGYTF
v_gene: TRBV18; d_gene: TRBD1; abundance: NA; j_gene: TRBJ2-7; CDR3nt: TGTGCCAGCTCACAGCAGACAGGGGGCGGAGAGCAGTACTTC; CDR3aa: CASSQQTGGGEQYF
v_gene: TRBV2; d_gene: TRBD1; abundance: NA; j_gene: TRBJ2-7; CDR3nt: TGTGCCAGCGACAGGGGTACCTCCTACGAGCAGTACTTC; CDR3aa: CASDRGTSYEQYF
v_gene: TRBV11-3; d_gene: NA; abundance: NA; j_gene: TRBJ1-6; CDR3nt: TGTGCCAGCAGCTTAGGATACTTCTATAATTCACCCCTCCACTTT; CDR3aa: CASSLGYFYNSPLHF
v_gene: TRBV7-6; d_gene: NA; abundance: NA; j_gene: TRBJ1-5; CDR3nt: TGTGCCAGCAGCTTATATGTATCTGTGGTCGGCAATCAGCCCCAGCATTTT; CDR3aa: CASSLYVSVVGNQPQHF
v_gene: TRBV30; d_gene: NA; abundance: few; j_gene: TRBJ1-1; CDR3nt: TGTGCCTGGACCTTCTCGGGAAGGGGCACTGAAGCTTTCTTT; CDR3aa: CAWTFSGRGTEAFF
v_gene: TRBV29-1; d_gene: NA; abundance: NA; j_gene: TRBJ1-5; CDR3nt: TGCAGCGTTGGCGGCAGCAATCAGCCCCAGCATTTT; CDR3aa: CSVGGSNQPQHF
v_gene: TRBV11-1; d_gene: NA; abundance: NA; j_gene: TRBJ2-1; CDR3nt: TGTGCCAGCAGCGCAGGGGTTCCGAAGCAGTTCTTC; CDR3aa: CASSAGVPKQFF
v_gene: TRBV30; d_gene: NA; abundance: few; j_gene: TRBJ1-1; CDR3nt: TGTGCCTGGAGCCAAAGCTGGGTTGGCACTGAAGCTTTCTTT; CDR3aa: CAWSQSWVGTEAFF
v_gene: TRBV12-5; d_gene: NA; abundance: NA; j_gene: TRBJ2-2; CDR3nt: TGTGCTAGTGGTTCGAGGCCCCCGGGACAACTCACCGGGGAGCTGTTTTTT; CDR3aa: CASGSRPPGQLTGELFF
v_gene: TRBV2; d_gene: TRBD1; abundance: NA; j_gene: TRBJ2-7; CDR3nt: TGTGCCAGCGGGGGAGACAGGGCTTACTACGAGCAGTACTTC; CDR3aa: CASGGDRAYYEQYF
v_gene: TRBV19; d_gene: TRBD2; abundance: NA; j_gene: TRBJ2-1; CDR3nt: TGTGCCAGTAGTCCCTCTAGCGGCTCCTACAATGAGCAGTTCTTC; CDR3aa: CASSPSSGSYNEQFF
v_gene: TRBV30; d_gene: TRBD1; abundance: NA; j_gene: TRBJ2-7; CDR3nt: TGTGCCTGGTTCCCCGGGACAGGGCTCTCCTACGAGCAGTACTTC; CDR3aa: CAWFPGTGLSYEQYF
v_gene: TRBV7-6; d_gene: NA; abundance: NA; j_gene: TRBJ2-7; CDR3nt: TGTGCCAGCAGCTCGATACAGGGTTTCAACGAGCAGTACTTC; CDR3aa: CASSSIQGFNEQYF
v_gene: TRBV30; d_gene: NA; abundance: NA; j_gene: TRBJ2-2; CDR3nt: TGTGCCTGGAGTCCATCGGGCACCGGGGAGCTGTTTTTT; CDR3aa: CAWSPSGTGELFF
v_gene: TRBV7-2; d_gene: NA; abundance: NA; j_gene: TRBJ1-6; CDR3nt: TGTGCCAGCAGCTTATATCAGAATTCACCCCTCCACTTT; CDR3aa: CASSLYQNSPLHF
v_gene: TRBV5-1; d_gene: NA; abundance: NA; j_gene: TRBJ1-1; CDR3nt: TGCGCCAGCAGCTTGGGGCAGGGCCCTGAGACTGAAGCTTTCTTT; CDR3aa: CASSLGQGPETEAFF
v_gene: TRBV7-7; d_gene: NA; abundance: NA; j_gene: TRBJ2-2; CDR3nt: TGTGCCAGCAGCTCAGAAGGGGTGACCGGCGGGGAGCTGTTTTTT; CDR3aa: CASSSEGVTGGELFF